These 3 T cell receptor beta chains share one sample of origin, sequenced in a study of blood T cell repertoires in COVID-19. Sequenced by immunoSEQ multiplex PCR; TCRdb stores in-frame clones only, minus some. The sample lists some 260,000 clones; roughly 90% were seen once. Source material: peripheral blood. These receptors all come from a woman between 40 and 50 years old who had recovered from COVID-19.

The chain combines TRBV5-1 with TRBJ2-1, with TRBD2 as a possible D gene (6 bases). The CDR3 sequence is 13 residues long. Germline V gene sequence: CDR1 SGHRS, CDR2 YFSETQ. With 7 bases removed from V and 6 bases from J, the gap between germline ends came to 14 bases. DNA of the CDR3: TGCGCCAGCCGACTAGAGTTCGGCAATGAGCAGTTCTTC. Protein product: CASRLEFGNEQFF.

J is TRBJ2-1 and V is TRBV6-5; D gene uncertain. The CDR3 spans 15 residues. The V end was cut by 4 bases, the J end by 0 bases, with 10 bases between. Germline V gene sequence: CDR1 MNHEY, CDR2 SVGAGI. Written as DNA, the CDR3 is TGTGCCAGCAGTTCTACAGTAAGCTCCTACAATGAGCAGTTCTTC. Its translation: CASSSTVSSYNEQFF.

The CDR3 is CASSGRTVNQETQYF. The CDR3 coding sequence is TGTGCCAGCAGCGGAAGGACAGTGAACCAAGAGACCCAGTACTTC. The chain couples TRBV7-2 to TRBJ2-5, with a weak D call TRBD1 (6 bases). Germline V gene data show CDR1 as SGHTA and CDR2 as FQGNSA. The CDR3 spans 15 residues. The V end was cut by 5 bases, the J end by 0 bases, with 13 bases between.